These 7 T cell receptor beta chains were all obtained from the same sample, sequenced in a study of T cell responses to AZD1222 COVID-19 vaccine. Sequencing used immunoSEQ multiplex PCR; TCRdb keeps in-frame clones, though not all of them. The sample consists of 110,000 to 150,000 clones, roughly 93% of them appearing once. Source: peripheral blood, taken on day 0 of AZD1222 vaccination. Every receptor here comes from an adult in good health.

The V call is TRBV7-8, the J call TRBJ1-4, with no clear D. CDR3 size: 15 residues. The V end lost 1 base, the J end lost 0 bases, and 6 bases lay between the germline ends. CDR1 is SGHVS and CDR2 is FQNEAQ in the germline V gene. The CDR3 DNA reads TGTGCCAGCAGCTTAGTGCCCGCAACTAATGAAAAACTGTTTTTT. Translated, it gives CASSLVPATNEKLFF.

The CDR3 reads CASSFRDHYEQYF. CDR3 in DNA: TGTGCCAGCAGTTTTCGGGACCACTACGAGCAGTACTTC. The gene calls are TRBV27 and TRBJ2-7, with D perhaps matching TRBD1 or TRBD2 (5 bases each). Germline V gene lookup returns CDR1 MNHEY and CDR2 SMNVEV (reference sequence). The V and J ends lost 3 bases and 3 bases respectively, with 9 bases between them. The CDR3 is 13 residues long.

The rearrangement joins TRBV4-1 to TRBJ2-2, with D perhaps TRBD1 or TRBD2 (5 bases each). The CDR3 spans 13 residues. Germline V gene data show CDR1 as MGHRA and CDR2 as YSYEKL. V lost 6 bases and J lost 7, with 12 bases in between. The chain's CDR3 is CASRPRGDGELFF. CDR3 coding DNA: TGCGCCAGCAGACCGAGGGGTGACGGGGAGCTGTTTTTT.

V usage is TRBV5-4 and J usage is TRBJ2-7, with 8 bases aligning to TRBD1. CDR1 is SGHNT, CDR2 YYREEE, per germline (reference sequence). Trimming removed 4 bases from V and 3 bases from J; junction bases left unmatched: 3. The length of the CDR3 is 13 residues. CDR3 DNA: TGTGCCAGCAGCCCCGACAGGGGCTACGAGCAGTACTTC. Protein sequence: CASSPDRGYEQYF.

The chain is built from TRBV10-1 and TRBJ2-6; TRBD1 agrees at 10 bases. With 7 bases clipped from V and 3 bases from J, the junction kept 21 bases outside the gene matches. The CDR3 has 21 amino acids. CDR1 is WNHNN and CDR2 is SYGVQD in the germline V gene (reference sequence). The CDR3 nucleotides are TGCGCCAGCATTCTTGGACCCCCACCGGGACAGGGGAAATTTGGGGCCAACGTCCTGACTTTC. Translating gives CASILGPPPGQGKFGANVLTF.

Only one count was recorded for this clone. The chain recombines TRBV6-5 with TRBJ1-1, with no clear D. Trimming shortened V by 6 bases and J by 1 base, and 9 bases separated the two germline ends. The CDR3 has 13 residues. Germline lookup yields CDR1 MNHEY and CDR2 SVGAGI. This CDR3 reads CASSDNRNTEAFF. In DNA form, the CDR3 reads TGTGCCAGCAGCGACAACAGGAACACTGAAGCTTTCTTT.

This clone occurred a few times. This chain links TRBV15 with TRBJ2-3, with a weak D call TRBD1 (5 bases). The CDR3 sequence is 15 residues long. Germline V lookup: CDR1 LNHNV, CDR2 YYDKDF (reference sequence). Trimming pared 0 bases from V and 4 bases from J, leaving 11 bases between. The CDR3 loop is CATSRDKQGPDTQYF. The DNA for the CDR3 is TGTGCCACCAGCAGAGATAAGCAGGGCCCAGATACGCAGTATTTT. The variable domain in full, completed from reference TRBV15 and TRBJ2-3, reads DAMVIQNPRYQVTQFGKPVTLSCSQTLNHNVMYWYQQKSSQAPKLLFHYYDKDFNNEADTPDNFQSRRPNTSFCFLDIRSPGLGDTAMYLCATSRDKQGPDTQYFGPGTRLTVL.